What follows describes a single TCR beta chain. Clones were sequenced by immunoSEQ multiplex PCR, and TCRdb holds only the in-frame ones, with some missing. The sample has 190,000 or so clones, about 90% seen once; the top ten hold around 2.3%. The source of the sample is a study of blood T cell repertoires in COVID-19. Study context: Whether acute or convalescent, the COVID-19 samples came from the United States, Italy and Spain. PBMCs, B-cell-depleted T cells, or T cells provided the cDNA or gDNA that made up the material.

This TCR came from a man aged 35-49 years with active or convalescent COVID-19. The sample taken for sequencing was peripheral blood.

The CDR3 DNA follows: TGTGCCAGCAGCTTATTGGGTGTCAGGGGTTTTTTCTTC. Translating it yields CASSLLGVRGFFF. V and J are TRBV7-8 and TRBJ2-1, with D maybe TRBD1 (6 bases). Germline CDR1 reads SGHVS; CDR2 reads FQNEAQ. The ends were cut back, 2 bases at V and 16 bases at J, with 18 bases in the middle. This CDR3 is 13 amino acids long.